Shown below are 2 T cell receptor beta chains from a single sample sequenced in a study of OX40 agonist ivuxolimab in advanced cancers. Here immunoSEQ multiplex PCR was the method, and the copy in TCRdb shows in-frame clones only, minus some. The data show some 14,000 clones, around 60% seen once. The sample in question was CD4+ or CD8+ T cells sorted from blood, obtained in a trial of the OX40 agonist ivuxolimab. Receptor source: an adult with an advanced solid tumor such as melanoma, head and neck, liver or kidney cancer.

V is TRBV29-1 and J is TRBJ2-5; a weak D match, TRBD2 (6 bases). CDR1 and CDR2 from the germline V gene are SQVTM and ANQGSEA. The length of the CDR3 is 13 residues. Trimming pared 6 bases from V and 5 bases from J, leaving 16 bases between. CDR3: CSVPSEGEETQYF. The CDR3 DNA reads TGCAGCGTCCCCTCGGAGGGCGAGGAGACCCAGTACTTC.

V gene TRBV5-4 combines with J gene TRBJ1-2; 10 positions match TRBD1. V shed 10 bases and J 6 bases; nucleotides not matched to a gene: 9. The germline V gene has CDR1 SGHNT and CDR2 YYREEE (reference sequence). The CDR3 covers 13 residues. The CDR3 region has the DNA TGTGCCGGGGGCGGGACAGGGGCCGATGGCTACACCTTC. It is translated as CAGGGTGADGYTF. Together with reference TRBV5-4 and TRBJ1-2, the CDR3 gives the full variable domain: ETGVTQSPTHLIKTRGQQVTLRCSSQSGHNTVSWYQQALGQGPQFIFQYYREEENGRGNFPPRFSGLQFPNYSSELNVNALELDDSALYLCAGGGTGADGYTFGSGTRLTVV.